These 5 T cell receptor beta chains came from one sample sequenced in a study of blood T cell repertoires in COVID-19. The table came from immunoSEQ multiplex PCR; TCRdb's copy has only in-frame clones and leaves some out. The data show 150,000 to 200,000 clones, approximately 86% seen once. The sample comprised peripheral blood. All receptors come from a man in his 70s with acute or convalescent COVID-19.

This sequence joins TRBV10-3 and TRBJ2-3, with TRBD2 matching 14 bases. Trimming cost V 7 bases and J 3 bases; bases outside gene matches: 6. The CDR3 is made up of 16 amino acids. CDR1 ENHRY and CDR2 SYGVKD come from the germline V gene. CDR3 region: CAIKVGTSGGTDTQYF. The CDR3 region has the DNA TGTGCCATCAAGGTTGGGACTAGCGGGGGTACAGATACGCAGTATTTT.

The rearrangement joins TRBV29-1 to TRBJ2-5; 8 bases match TRBD1. CDR3 length: 15 amino acids. Germline V gene lookup returns CDR1 SQVTM and CDR2 ANQGSEA. Trimming cost V 7 bases and J 1 base; bases outside gene matches: 11. CDR3 sequence reads: CSAQSWTGTQETQYF. The CDR3 DNA sequence: TGCAGCGCACAATCCTGGACAGGGACCCAAGAGACCCAGTACTTC.

The rearrangement uses TRBV7-9 and TRBJ1-1; perhaps TRBD1 as D (6 bases). CDR1 and CDR2 from the germline V gene are SEHNR and FQNEAQ (reference sequence). The ends were cut back, 6 bases at V and 4 bases at J, with 15 bases in the middle. The CDR3 totals 14 residues. The CDR3 region has the DNA TGTGCCAGCAGTTATACAGGGTGGACCACTGAAGCTTTCTTT. This translates into CASSYTGWTTEAFF.

The chain uses TRBV27 and TRBJ1-2, with 10 bases that match TRBD1. V lost 1 base, J lost 7 bases, and 9 bases stayed unmatched. The CDR3 sequence is 16 residues long. Looked up from germline, CDR1 is MNHEY and CDR2 is SMNVEV (reference sequence). The CDR3 DNA is TGTGCCAGCAGTTTATACAAGACAGGGGGCGCTGGTGGCTACACCTTC. Encoded protein: CASSLYKTGGAGGYTF.

This sequence joins TRBV25-1 and TRBJ1-4, with D tentatively TRBD1 (5 bases). CDR1 and CDR2 from the germline V gene are MGHDK and SYGVNS. The length of the CDR3 is 13 residues. V lost 7 bases to trimming and J lost 5 bases, with 11 bases between them. The CDR3 reads CASNRQPNEKLFF. CDR3 in DNA: TGTGCCAGCAACAGACAGCCAAATGAAAAACTGTTTTTT.